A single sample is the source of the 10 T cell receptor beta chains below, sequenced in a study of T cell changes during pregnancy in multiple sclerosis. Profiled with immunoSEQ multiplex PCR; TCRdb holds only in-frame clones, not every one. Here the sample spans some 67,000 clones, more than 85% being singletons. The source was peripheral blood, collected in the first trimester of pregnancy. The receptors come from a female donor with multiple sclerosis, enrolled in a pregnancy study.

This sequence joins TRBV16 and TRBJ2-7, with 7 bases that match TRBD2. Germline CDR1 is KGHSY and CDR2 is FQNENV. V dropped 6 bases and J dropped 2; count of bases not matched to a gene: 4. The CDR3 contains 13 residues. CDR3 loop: CASRPSGTYEQYF. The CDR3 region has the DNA TGTGCCAGCAGACCCAGCGGGACCTACGAGCAGTACTTC.

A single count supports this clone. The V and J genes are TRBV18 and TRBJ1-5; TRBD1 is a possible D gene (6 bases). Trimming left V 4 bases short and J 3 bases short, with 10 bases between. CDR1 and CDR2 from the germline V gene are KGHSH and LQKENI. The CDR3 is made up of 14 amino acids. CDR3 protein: CASSQQGINQPQHF. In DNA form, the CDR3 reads TGTGCCAGCTCACAACAGGGAATCAATCAGCCCCAGCATTTT.

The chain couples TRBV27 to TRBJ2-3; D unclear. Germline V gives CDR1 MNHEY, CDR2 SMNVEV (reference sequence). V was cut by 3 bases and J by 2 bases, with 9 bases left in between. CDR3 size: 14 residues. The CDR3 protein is CASSLRGSTDTQYF. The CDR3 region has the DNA TGTGCCAGCAGTTTGAGAGGTTCCACAGATACGCAGTATTTT.

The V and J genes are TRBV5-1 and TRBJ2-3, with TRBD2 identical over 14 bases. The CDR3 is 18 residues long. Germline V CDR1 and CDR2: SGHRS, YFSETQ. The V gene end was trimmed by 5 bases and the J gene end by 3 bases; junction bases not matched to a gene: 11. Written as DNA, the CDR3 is TGCGCCAGCAGTTTAGGACTAGCGGGAGGAGGAGAGACAGATACGCAGTATTTT. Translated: CASSLGLAGGGETDTQYF.

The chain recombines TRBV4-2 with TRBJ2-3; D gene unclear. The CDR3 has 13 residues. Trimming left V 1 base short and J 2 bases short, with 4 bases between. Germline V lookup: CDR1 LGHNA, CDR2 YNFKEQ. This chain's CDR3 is CASSQGPTDTQYF. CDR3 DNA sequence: TGTGCCAGCAGCCAAGGGCCCACAGATACGCAGTATTTT.

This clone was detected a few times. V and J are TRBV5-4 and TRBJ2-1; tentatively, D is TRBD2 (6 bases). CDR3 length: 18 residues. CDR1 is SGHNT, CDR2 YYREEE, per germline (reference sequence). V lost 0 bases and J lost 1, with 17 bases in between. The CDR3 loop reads CASSLARGRRVSYNEQFF. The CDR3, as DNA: TGTGCCAGCAGCTTGGCCCGTGGCAGGAGGGTTTCCTACAATGAGCAGTTCTTC.

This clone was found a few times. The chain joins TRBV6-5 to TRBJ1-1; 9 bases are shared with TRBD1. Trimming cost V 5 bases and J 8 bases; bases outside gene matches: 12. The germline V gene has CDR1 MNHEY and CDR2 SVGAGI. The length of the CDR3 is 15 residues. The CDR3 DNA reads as TGTGCCAGCAGTCCCCGGGACAGGGCTCAGCCGGAAGCTTTCTTT. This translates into CASSPRDRAQPEAFF.

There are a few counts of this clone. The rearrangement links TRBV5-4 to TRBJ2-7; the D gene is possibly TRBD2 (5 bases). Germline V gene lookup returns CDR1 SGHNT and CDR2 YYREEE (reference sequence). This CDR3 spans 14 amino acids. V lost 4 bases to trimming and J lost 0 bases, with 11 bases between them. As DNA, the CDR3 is TGTGCCAGCAGCCCTGGAGGAGTCTCCTACGAGCAGTACTTC. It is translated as CASSPGGVSYEQYF.

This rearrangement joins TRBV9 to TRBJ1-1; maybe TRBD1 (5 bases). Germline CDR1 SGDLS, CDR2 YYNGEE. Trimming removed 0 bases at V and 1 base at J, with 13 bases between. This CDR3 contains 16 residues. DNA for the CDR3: TGTGCCAGCAGCGTAGCGGGAGGGGCCAAGAACACTGAAGCTTTCTTT. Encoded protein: CASSVAGGAKNTEAFF.

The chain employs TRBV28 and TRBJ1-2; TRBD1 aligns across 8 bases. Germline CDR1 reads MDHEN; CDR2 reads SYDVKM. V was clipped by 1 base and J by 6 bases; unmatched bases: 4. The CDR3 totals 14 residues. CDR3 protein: CASSLSTGGNGYTF. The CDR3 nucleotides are TGTGCCAGCAGTTTATCCACAGGGGGAAATGGCTACACCTTC.